This T cell receptor (beta chain) was recovered during a study of T-cell reconstitution after alpha-beta-depleted transplantation in children. There are many counts of this clonotype. V trimming: 2 bases; J trimming: 4 bases; junction bases outside the gene matches: 6. Germline values: CDR1 LNHDA, CDR2 SQIVND (reference sequence). This CDR3 spans 15 amino acids. As it was prepared, the TCRbeta library received unique molecular identifiers. TCRdb fed the PCR reads into MiXCR, producing one record per CDR3 protein. The table records over 450,000 distinct CDR3 sequences, about 10% of them present only once.

The V gene is TRBV19, the J gene TRBJ2-7; 9 nucleotides align to TRBD1. Sequencing was performed on PBMCs, taken before TCRalphabeta/CD19-depleted stem cell transplant. This clonotype was obtained from a child younger than 10 with inherited bone marrow failure, due to receive a stem cell transplant. The DNA of the CDR3 is TGTGCCAGTAGTATAAACAGGGGGCTGTTGTACGAGCAGTACTTC. This sequence encodes CASSINRGLLYEQYF. Complete variable domain (other parts from reference TRBV19 and TRBJ2-7): DGGITQSPKYLFRKEGQNVTLSCEQNLNHDAMYWYRQDPGQGLRLIYYSQIVNDFQKGDIAEGYSVSREKKESFPLTVTSAQKNPTAFYLCASSINRGLLYEQYFGPGTRLTVT.